These 25 T cell receptor beta chains originate from one sample sequenced in a study of T-cell memory formation after mild COVID-19. In TCRdb, the 5' RACE reads were re-called with MiXCR into one record per CDR3 protein. The sample yields 300,000 to 350,000 distinct CDR3 sequences, around an eighth seen once. Sequencing input: PBMCs or a T cell subset sorted from them (not recorded which). Receptors originate from a young man who had mild COVID-19 (a few samples of this study predate the infection). Cell type and time point are not known.

V is TRBV9 and J is TRBJ2-3, with D hard to call. Germline loops: CDR1 SGDLS, CDR2 YYNGEE. This CDR3 contains 13 residues. The V and J ends lost 2 bases and 6 bases respectively, with 10 bases between them. CDR3 sequence reads: CASSVSAPDTQYF. DNA for the CDR3: TGTGCCAGCAGCGTTTCAGCCCCGGATACGCAGTATTTT.

This chain uses TRBV6-5 with TRBJ1-2; possibly TRBD1 for D (6 bases). V gave up 4 bases and J gave up 5 bases, with 11 bases separating them. The CDR3 extends over 13 amino acids. Germline assignment: CDR1 MNHEY and CDR2 SVGAGI. CDR3 in DNA: TGTGCCAGCAGTTCAACAGGGAGATATGGCTACACCTTC. This encodes CASSSTGRYGYTF.

This clonotype was found many times. This chain connects TRBV5-1 to TRBJ2-7; D call uncertain. The CDR3 is 11 residues long. V was trimmed by 4 bases and J by 7 bases, leaving 9 bases between them. Germline lookup yields CDR1 SGHRS and CDR2 YFSETQ. The CDR3 DNA follows: TGCGCCAGCAGCCCCCTCGGAGAGCAGTACTTC. This encodes CASSPLGEQYF.

J is TRBJ2-3 and V is TRBV18; D perhaps matches TRBD1 (5 bases). The V end was cut by 0 bases, the J end by 6 bases, with 13 bases between. Germline V CDR1 and CDR2: KGHSH, LQKENI. The CDR3 totals 15 residues. This chain's CDR3 is CASSPPGRTWDTQYF. For the CDR3, the DNA is TGTGCCAGCTCACCACCGGGGCGGACCTGGGATACGCAGTATTTT.

V is TRBV20-1 and J is TRBJ2-3, with unresolved D. The CDR3 is 8 residues long. The germline gives CDR1 DFQATT, CDR2 SNEGSKA (reference sequence). V lost 6 bases to trimming and J lost 9 bases, with 4 bases between them. The CDR3 loop is CSAGTQYF. In DNA form, the CDR3 reads TGCAGTGCGGGAACGCAGTATTTT.

The chain has TRBV12-3 or TRBV12-4 and TRBJ2-3; the D is unclear. This CDR3 has 12 residues. V was shortened by 6 bases and J by 6 bases, with 10 bases between the two germline ends. CDR3 coding DNA: TGTGCCAGCAGACTTGAAGCGGATACGCAGTATTTT. Protein product: CASRLEADTQYF.

In DNA form, the CDR3 reads TGTGCCAGCAGTTCGGACTGGCTGAACACTGAAGCTTTCTTT. This encodes CASSSDWLNTEAFF. The chain recombines TRBV12-3 or TRBV12-4 with TRBJ1-1; D unclear. V was pared by 4 bases and J by 0 bases, with 9 bases between. This CDR3 is built from 14 residues.

This chain links TRBV27 with TRBJ2-2; TRBD1 is a possible D gene (5 bases). V lost 5 bases and J lost 3, with 10 bases in between. The CDR3 covers 14 residues. The germline gives CDR1 MNHEY, CDR2 SMNVEV (reference sequence). CDR3: CASSEPRDTGELFF. In DNA form, the CDR3 reads TGTGCCAGCAGTGAACCCAGGGACACCGGGGAGCTGTTTTTT.

The chain carries TRBV5-1 and TRBJ2-1; TRBD2 is a possible D gene (5 bases). Germline CDR1 SGHRS, CDR2 YFSETQ. CDR3 length: 15 residues. V was shortened by 2 bases and J by 2 bases, with 11 bases between the two germline ends. The CDR3 reads CASSFGLTAYNEQFF. The DNA for the CDR3 is TGCGCCAGCAGCTTCGGACTTACAGCCTACAATGAGCAGTTCTTC.

This clonotype appeared a few times. The gene calls are TRBV5-1 and TRBJ2-3; tentatively, D is TRBD1 (5 bases). Germline lookup yields CDR1 SGHRS and CDR2 YFSETQ. V was trimmed by 4 bases and J by 6 bases, leaving 18 bases between them. The CDR3 totals 15 residues. CDR3 sequence (DNA): TGCGCCAGCAGCCTCACCACAGGTACGGCCGATACGCAGTATTTT. Its protein product is CASSLTTGTADTQYF.

This clonotype was picked up one time. This chain links TRBV20-1 with TRBJ2-7; possibly TRBD2 for D (5 bases). The length of the CDR3 is 14 residues. Per the germline V gene, CDR1 is DFQATT and CDR2 is SNEGSKA (reference sequence). With 6 bases removed from V and 7 bases from J, the gap between germline ends came to 22 bases. CDR3 DNA sequence: TGCAGTGCCGCACGGACTTTGGTGAATAGAGAGCAGTACTTC. Its protein product is CSAARTLVNREQYF.

The chain combines TRBV29-1 with TRBJ1-2; D perhaps matches TRBD1 (5 bases). Trimming left V 4 bases short and J 0 bases short, with 12 bases between. CDR3 size: 14 residues. The germline V gene has CDR1 SQVTM and CDR2 ANQGSEA. The CDR3 nucleotides are TGCAGCGTTGTCCTCCAGGACACTAACTATGGCTACACCTTC. Its translation: CSVVLQDTNYGYTF.

This chain joins TRBV6-2 or TRBV6-3 and TRBJ2-1; 11 bases agree with TRBD2. Germline CDR1 reads MNHEY; CDR2 reads SVGEGT. The CDR3 sequence is 15 residues long. V was pared by 6 bases and J by 9 bases, with 10 bases of the junction left unmatched. The DNA for the CDR3 is TGTGCCAGCAGCCTTAGCGGGGGGGCTTTTGCTGAGCAGTTCTTC. Translation gives CASSLSGGAFAEQFF.

This clonotype was counted between two and nine times. V and J are TRBV4-1 and TRBJ2-5, with no clear D. This CDR3 contains 15 residues. The germline V and J ends were trimmed by 0 bases and 9 bases, with 17 bases remaining between them. CDR1 and CDR2 from the germline V gene are MGHRA and YSYEKL. CDR3 loop: CASSQDFGRFGSQYF. The CDR3 DNA reads as TGCGCCAGCAGCCAAGACTTCGGCCGATTTGGGTCCCAGTACTTC.

The chain joins TRBV15 to TRBJ2-1; perhaps TRBD2 as D (5 bases). The CDR3 loop spans 15 amino acids. The V end lost 0 bases, the J end lost 4 bases, and 10 bases lay between the germline ends. CDR1 is LNHNV, CDR2 YYDKDF, per germline (reference sequence). The CDR3: CATSRDRGRYNEQFF. CDR3 sequence (DNA): TGTGCCACCAGCAGAGATCGCGGGCGTTACAATGAGCAGTTCTTC.

In its sample, this clonotype was seen many times. The rearrangement joins TRBV12-3 or TRBV12-4 to TRBJ1-1; D perhaps matches TRBD1 (6 bases). This CDR3 is built from 15 residues. V lost 5 bases and J lost 5, with 18 bases in between. The CDR3 bases are TGTGCCAGCAGTAGCGCGAGGGGGTTAAGGACTGAAGCTTTCTTT. Its protein product is CASSSARGLRTEAFF.

The V and J genes are TRBV7-3 and TRBJ2-1; 11 nucleotides match TRBD2. The J segment lost 0 bases and the V segment lost 4 bases, leaving 8 bases of the junction unmatched. The germline V gene encodes CDR1 SGHTA and CDR2 FQGTGA. The CDR3 runs to 18 residues. CDR3 loop: CASSSLGTSGSSYNEQFF. CDR3 DNA sequence: TGTGCCAGCAGCTCGTTAGGGACTAGCGGTTCCTCCTACAATGAGCAGTTCTTC.

The gene calls are TRBV6-5 and TRBJ1-1; a possible D gene is TRBD1 (5 bases). Trimming removed 7 bases at V and 6 bases at J, with 18 bases between. There are 14 residues in the CDR3. Germline loops: CDR1 MNHEY, CDR2 SVGAGI. DNA of the CDR3: TGTGCCAGCACCCGACGGCCGGGGGGTCCTGAAGCTTTCTTT. Encoded protein: CASTRRPGGPEAFF.

The chain links TRBV9 to TRBJ1-5; D is possibly TRBD1 (6 bases). The CDR3 totals 14 residues. Looked up from germline, CDR1 is SGDLS and CDR2 is YYNGEE. The V end was cut by 2 bases, the J end by 3 bases, with 9 bases between. The CDR3 DNA is TGTGCCAGCAGCGTCGGGGACATCAATCAGCCCCAGCATTTT. It translates to CASSVGDINQPQHF. The whole variable domain, filled in from reference TRBV9 and TRBJ1-5, reads DSGVTQTPKHLITATGQRVTLRCSPRSGDLSVYWYQQSLDQGLQFLIQYYNGEERAKGNILERFSAQQFPDLHSELNLSSLELGDSALYFCASSVGDINQPQHFGDGTRLSIL.

This clonotype was counted only a few times. V and J are TRBV6-6 and TRBJ2-1, with TRBD1 identical over 7 bases. CDR1 is MNHNY and CDR2 is SVGAGI in the germline V gene (reference sequence). This CDR3 has 12 amino acids. V dropped 2 bases and J dropped 10; count of bases not matched to a gene: 2. CDR3 sequence reads: CASSYLDREQFF. DNA for the CDR3: TGTGCCAGCAGTTACCTGGACAGGGAGCAGTTCTTC.

CDR3 in amino acids: CSARPSLDRGYF. The CDR3 DNA reads as TGCAGTGCTAGACCTTCTCTGGACAGGGGTTACTTC. The rearrangement links TRBV20-1 to TRBJ2-5, with 9 positions matching TRBD1. The J segment lost 14 bases and the V segment lost 2 bases, leaving 9 bases of the junction unmatched. CDR3 length equals 12 residues. Per the germline V gene, CDR1 is DFQATT and CDR2 is SNEGSKA (reference sequence).

This clonotype was observed many times. The genes are TRBV7-9 and TRBJ1-5, with no clear D. CDR3 size: 13 residues. CDR1 and CDR2 (germline): SEHNR, FQNEAQ (reference sequence). V lost 1 base and J 7 bases, leaving 8 bases between the germline ends. CDR3 region: CASSLGFGQPQHF. Written as DNA, the CDR3 is TGTGCCAGCAGCTTAGGGTTCGGCCAGCCCCAGCATTTT.

The V call is TRBV6-2 or TRBV6-3, the J call TRBJ2-3, with TRBD1 matching 8 bases. Germline CDR1 is MNHEY and CDR2 is SVGEGT. The junction had 7 bases not matched to a gene; V was cut back by 1 base and J by 4 bases. The CDR3 loop spans 16 amino acids. The CDR3: CASSYFRDRGADTQYF. Here the CDR3 DNA reads TGTGCCAGCAGTTACTTCCGAGACAGGGGCGCAGATACGCAGTATTTT.

This chain uses TRBV4-2 with TRBJ2-3; TRBD2 matches 8 bases. The V gene's germline CDR1 is LGHNA and CDR2 YNFKEQ. V trimming: 0 bases; J trimming: 2 bases; junction bases outside the gene matches: 1. This CDR3 has 15 amino acids. CDR3: CASSQERGVTDTQYF. CDR3 nucleotides: TGTGCCAGCAGCCAAGAGCGGGGGGTCACAGATACGCAGTATTTT.

This clonotype was observed at least ten times. This chain joins TRBV3-1 and TRBJ1-6; the D is unclear. The germline CDR1 and CDR2 sequences are LGHDT and YNNKEL (reference sequence). Trimming removed 1 base from V and 10 bases from J, with 8 bases in between. CDR3 length: 13 amino acids. DNA of the CDR3: TGTGCCAGCAGCCAAGCCATCGTCTCACCCCTCCACTTT. Translating it yields CASSQAIVSPLHF.